A single count supports the clone carrying this T cell receptor beta chain. These data belong to a study of T cell changes during pregnancy in multiple sclerosis. This table comes from immunoSEQ multiplex PCR, and its TCRdb copy is limited to in-frame clones, with some not included. The profile shows approximately 38,000 clones, roughly 90% of them singletons. The source is a female donor with multiple sclerosis, enrolled in a pregnancy study. The input for sequencing was CD8+ T cells from peripheral blood mononuclear cells, taken in the third trimester of pregnancy.

The CDR3 bases are TGTGCCAGTAGAGCGGGGGGGGACTATGGCTACACCTTC. Translation gives CASRAGGDYGYTF. The rearrangement uses TRBV6-1 and TRBJ1-2; D possibly corresponds to TRBD1 (5 bases). Germline-derived CDR1 and CDR2 are MNHNS and SASEGT. Between the trimmed V and J ends, which lost 9 bases and 3 bases, there was a span of 14 bases. CDR3 length: 13 amino acids.